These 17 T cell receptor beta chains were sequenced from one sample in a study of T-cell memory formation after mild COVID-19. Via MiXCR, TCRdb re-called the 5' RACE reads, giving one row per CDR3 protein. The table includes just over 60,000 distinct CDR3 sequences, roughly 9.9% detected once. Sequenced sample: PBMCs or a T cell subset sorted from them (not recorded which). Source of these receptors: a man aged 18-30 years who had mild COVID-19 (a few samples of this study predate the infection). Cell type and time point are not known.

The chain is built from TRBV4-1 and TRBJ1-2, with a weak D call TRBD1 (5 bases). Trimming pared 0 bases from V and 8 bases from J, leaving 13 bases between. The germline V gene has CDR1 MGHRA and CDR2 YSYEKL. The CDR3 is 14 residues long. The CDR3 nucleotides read TGCGCCAGCAGCCAAGACGGAAGGGGCGGGGGCTACACCTTC. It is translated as CASSQDGRGGGYTF.

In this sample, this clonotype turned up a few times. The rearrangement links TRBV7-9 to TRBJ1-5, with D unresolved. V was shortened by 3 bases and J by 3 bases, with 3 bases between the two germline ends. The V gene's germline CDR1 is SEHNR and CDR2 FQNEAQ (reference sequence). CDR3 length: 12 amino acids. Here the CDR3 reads CASSLINQPQHF. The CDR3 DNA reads TGTGCCAGCAGCTTGATCAATCAGCCCCAGCATTTT.

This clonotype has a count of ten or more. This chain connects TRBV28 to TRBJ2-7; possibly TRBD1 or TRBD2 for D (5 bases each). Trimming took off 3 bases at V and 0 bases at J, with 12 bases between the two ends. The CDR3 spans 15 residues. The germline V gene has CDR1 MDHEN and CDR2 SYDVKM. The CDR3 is CASSFAPGPSYEQYV. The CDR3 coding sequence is TGTGCCAGCAGTTTTGCGCCGGGACCCTCCTACGAGCAGTACGTC.

The CDR3 region is CASSATGLAGYNEQFF. The CDR3 DNA sequence: TGTGCCAGCAGTGCGACGGGACTAGCGGGGTACAATGAGCAGTTCTTC. V is TRBV6-5 and J is TRBJ2-1; 13 bases agree with TRBD2. Trimming at V came to 5 bases and at J to 4 bases, leaving 5 bases not matched to a gene. Germline V gene sequence: CDR1 MNHEY, CDR2 SVGAGI. This CDR3 region has 16 residues.

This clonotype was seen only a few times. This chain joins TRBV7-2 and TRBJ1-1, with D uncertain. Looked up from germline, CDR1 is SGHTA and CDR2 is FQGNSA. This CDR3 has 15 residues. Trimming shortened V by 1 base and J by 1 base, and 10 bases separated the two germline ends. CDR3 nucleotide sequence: TGTGCCAGCAGCTTAGGGCGGGCGACGAACACTGAAGCTTTCTTT. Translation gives CASSLGRATNTEAFF. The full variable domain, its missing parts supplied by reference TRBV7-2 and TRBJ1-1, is GAGVSQSPSNKVTEKGKDVELRCDPISGHTALYWYRQSLGQGLEFLIYFQGNSAPDKSGLPSDRFSAERTGGSVSTLTIQRTQQEDSAVYLCASSLGRATNTEAFFGQGTRLTVV.

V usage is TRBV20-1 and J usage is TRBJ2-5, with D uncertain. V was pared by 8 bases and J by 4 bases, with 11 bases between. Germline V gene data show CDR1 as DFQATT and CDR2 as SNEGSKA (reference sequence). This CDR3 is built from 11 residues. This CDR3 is CSTNPGETQYF. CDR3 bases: TGCAGTACCAACCCGGGAGAGACCCAGTACTTC.

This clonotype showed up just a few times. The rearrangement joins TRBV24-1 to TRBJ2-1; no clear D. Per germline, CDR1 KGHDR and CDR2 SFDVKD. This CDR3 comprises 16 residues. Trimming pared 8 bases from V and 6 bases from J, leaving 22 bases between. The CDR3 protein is CATNPDPSVVGNEQFF. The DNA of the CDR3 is TGTGCCACCAACCCCGATCCGTCCGTAGTTGGCAATGAGCAGTTCTTC.

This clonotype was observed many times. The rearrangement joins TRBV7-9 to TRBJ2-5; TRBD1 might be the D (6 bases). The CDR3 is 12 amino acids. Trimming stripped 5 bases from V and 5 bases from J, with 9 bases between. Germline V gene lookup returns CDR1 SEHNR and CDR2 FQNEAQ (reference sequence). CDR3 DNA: TGTGCCAGCAGCCACCAGGGGGAGACCCAGTACTTC. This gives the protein CASSHQGETQYF.

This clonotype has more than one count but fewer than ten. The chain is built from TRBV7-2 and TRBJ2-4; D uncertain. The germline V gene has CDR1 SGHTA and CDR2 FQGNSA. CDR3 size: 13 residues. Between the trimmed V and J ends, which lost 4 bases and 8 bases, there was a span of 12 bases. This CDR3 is CASSSLRRDIQYF. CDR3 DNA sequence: TGTGCCAGCAGCTCCCTACGAAGGGACATTCAGTACTTC.

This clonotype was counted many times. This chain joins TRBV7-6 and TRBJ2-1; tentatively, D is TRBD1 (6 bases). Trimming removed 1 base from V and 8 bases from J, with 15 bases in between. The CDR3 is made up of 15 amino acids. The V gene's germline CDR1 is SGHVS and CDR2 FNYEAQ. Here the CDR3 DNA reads TGTGCCAGCAGCTTAGAGGATGGCAGGGGACATGAGCAGTTCTTC. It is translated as CASSLEDGRGHEQFF.

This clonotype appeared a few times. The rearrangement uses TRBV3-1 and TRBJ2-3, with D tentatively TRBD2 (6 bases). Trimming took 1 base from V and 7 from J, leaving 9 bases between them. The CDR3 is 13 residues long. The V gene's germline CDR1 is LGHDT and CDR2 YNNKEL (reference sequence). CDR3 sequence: CASSQGGGHTQYF. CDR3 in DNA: TGTGCCAGCAGCCAAGGGGGAGGACATACGCAGTATTTT.

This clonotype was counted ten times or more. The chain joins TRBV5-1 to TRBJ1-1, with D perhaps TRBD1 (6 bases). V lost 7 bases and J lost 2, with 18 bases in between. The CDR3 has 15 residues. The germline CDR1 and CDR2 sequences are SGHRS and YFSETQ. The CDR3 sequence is CASFLGGGVNTEAFF. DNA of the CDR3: TGCGCCAGCTTCCTGGGAGGGGGAGTTAACACTGAAGCTTTCTTT. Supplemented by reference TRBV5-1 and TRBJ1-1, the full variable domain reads KAGVTQTPRYLIKTRGQQVTLSCSPISGHRSVSWYQQTPGQGLQFLFEYFSETQRNKGNFPGRFSGRQFSNSRSEMNVSTLELGDSALYLCASFLGGGVNTEAFFGQGTRLTVV.

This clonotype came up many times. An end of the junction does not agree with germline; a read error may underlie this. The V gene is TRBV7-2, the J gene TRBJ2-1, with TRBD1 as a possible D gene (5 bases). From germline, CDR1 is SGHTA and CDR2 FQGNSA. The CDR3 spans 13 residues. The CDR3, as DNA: TGCGCCAGCAGCTTGGGGCAGAACAATGAGCAGTTCTTC. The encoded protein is CASSLGQNNEQFF.

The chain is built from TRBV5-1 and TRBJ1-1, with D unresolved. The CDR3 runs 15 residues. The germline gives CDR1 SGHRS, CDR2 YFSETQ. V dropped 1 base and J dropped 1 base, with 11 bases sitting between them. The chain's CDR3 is CASSLRTASNTEAFF. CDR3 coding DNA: TGCGCCAGCAGCTTGCGCACGGCGTCGAACACTGAAGCTTTCTTT.

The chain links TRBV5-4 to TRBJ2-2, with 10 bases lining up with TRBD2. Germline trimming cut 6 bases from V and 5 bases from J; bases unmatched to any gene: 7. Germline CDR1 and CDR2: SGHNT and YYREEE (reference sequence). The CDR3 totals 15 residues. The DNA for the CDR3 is TGTGCCAGCAAGCCGGGACTAGCGCGGACCGGGGAGCTGTTTTTT. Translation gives CASKPGLARTGELFF.

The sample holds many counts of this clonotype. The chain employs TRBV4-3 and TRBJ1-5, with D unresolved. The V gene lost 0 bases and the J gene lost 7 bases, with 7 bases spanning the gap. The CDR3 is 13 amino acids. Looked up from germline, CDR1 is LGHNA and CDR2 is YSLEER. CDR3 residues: CASSQDEGQPQHF. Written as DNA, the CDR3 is TGCGCCAGCAGCCAAGATGAGGGACAGCCCCAGCATTTT.

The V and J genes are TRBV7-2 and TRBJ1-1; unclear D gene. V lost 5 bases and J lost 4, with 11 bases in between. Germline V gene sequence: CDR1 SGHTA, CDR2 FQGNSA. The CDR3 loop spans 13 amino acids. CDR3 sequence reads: CASSQQRGTEAFF. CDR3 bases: TGTGCCAGCAGCCAGCAGCGTGGCACTGAAGCTTTCTTT.